The 21 T cell receptor beta chains below come from one sample, sequenced in a study of blood T cell repertoires in COVID-19. Here immunoSEQ multiplex PCR was the method, and the copy in TCRdb shows in-frame clones only, minus some. The table shows tens of thousands of clones, with 86% occurring only once. The sequenced sample consisted of peripheral blood. The source of these receptors is a man between 60 and 75 years old with active or convalescent COVID-19.

This sequence joins TRBV18 and TRBJ1-1; 8 nucleotides agree with TRBD1. Germline CDR1 is KGHSH and CDR2 is LQKENI. The CDR3 length is 15 residues. The ends lost 4 bases at V and 4 bases at J; junction bases unmatched: 8. CDR3 protein: CASSLGQGGSTEAFF. As DNA, the CDR3 is TGTGCCAGCTCACTTGGACAGGGAGGGAGCACTGAAGCTTTCTTT.

The V gene is TRBV19, the J gene TRBJ1-1; D possibly corresponds to TRBD1 (5 bases). Looked up from germline, CDR1 is LNHDA and CDR2 is SQIVND (reference sequence). V lost 3 bases and J lost 9, with 14 bases in between. This CDR3 has 13 amino acids. This chain's CDR3 is CASSIRDSLKAFF. The DNA of the CDR3 is TGTGCCAGTAGTATTCGCGACAGTCTGAAAGCTTTCTTT.

This sequence joins TRBV5-5 and TRBJ1-1; D may be TRBD1 (6 bases). The CDR3 spans 15 residues. V lost 4 bases and J 4 bases, leaving 17 bases between the germline ends. CDR1 and CDR2 (germline): SGHKS, YYEKEE (reference sequence). The CDR3 nucleotides are TGTGCCAGCAGCCCTATGGACAGACGCTTCACTGAAGCTTTCTTT. Translated, it gives CASSPMDRRFTEAFF.

The J gene is TRBJ1-2, the V gene TRBV21-1; TRBD1, the D gene given by the table, was not confirmed from the DNA. TRBV21-1 represents a pseudogene. The length of the CDR3 is 15 residues. The CDR3 reads CASSKGHPLRYGYTF. CDR3 DNA sequence: TGTGCCAGCAGCAAGGGACACCCTCTTCGCTATGGCTACACCTTC.

This clone was seen only once. This sample also contains other DNA sequences that code for the same CDR3. This chain links TRBV10-3 with TRBJ2-1, with TRBD1 as a possible D gene (6 bases). Germline CDR1 and CDR2: ENHRY and SYGVKD. The CDR3 totals 11 residues. V lost 6 bases, J lost 7 bases, and 7 bases lay in between. The CDR3 region is CAISQGNEQFF. Written as DNA, the CDR3 is TGTGCCATCAGCCAGGGGAATGAGCAGTTCTTC.

The chain uses TRBV20-1 and TRBJ1-2; weak D call: TRBD1 (5 bases). The V gene's germline CDR1 is DFQATT and CDR2 SNEGSKA (reference sequence). The CDR3 totals 11 residues. Trimming left V 6 bases short and J 10 bases short, with 15 bases between. The CDR3 here is CSATGDVDYTF. As DNA, the CDR3 is TGCAGTGCCACGGGGGACGTCGACTACACCTTC.

J is TRBJ2-7 and V is TRBV5-6; 9 nucleotides agree with TRBD1. The CDR3 covers 15 residues. Germline V CDR1 and CDR2: SGHDT, YYEEEE. V was pared by 0 bases and J by 6 bases, with 7 bases of the junction left unmatched. The CDR3 sequence is CASSLGTGAFGEQYF. In nucleotides, the CDR3 is TGTGCCAGCAGCTTGGGGACAGGGGCCTTCGGCGAGCAGTACTTC. The variable domain in full, with the rest retrieved from reference TRBV5-6 and TRBJ2-7, is DAGVTQSPTHLIKTRGQQVTLRCSPKSGHDTVSWYQQALGQGPQFIFQYYEEEERQRGNFPDRFSGHQFPNYSSELNVNALLLGDSALYLCASSLGTGAFGEQYFGPGTRLTVT.

The chain carries TRBV6-5 and TRBJ1-1; D not certain. The germline V gene encodes CDR1 MNHEY and CDR2 SVGAGI. V lost 6 bases to trimming and J lost 9 bases, with 17 bases between them. CDR3 length: 13 amino acids. CDR3 in DNA: TGTGCCAGCAGCCAGGCTCGGAAACACAAAGCTTTCTTT. This codes for CASSQARKHKAFF.

The rearrangement links TRBV7-9 to TRBJ1-5; no definite D call. V lost 7 bases and J 2 bases, leaving 9 bases between the germline ends. The CDR3 consists of 13 residues. Germline CDR1 is SEHNR and CDR2 is FQNEAQ (reference sequence). The CDR3 here is CASTPEGNQPQHF. CDR3 DNA sequence: TGTGCCAGCACCCCGGAGGGCAATCAGCCCCAGCATTTT.

The chain carries TRBV6-1 and TRBJ1-6; D is ambiguous. Germline CDR1 reads MNHNS; CDR2 reads SASEGT. Trimming took 1 base from V and 6 from J, leaving 10 bases between them. CDR3 size: 15 residues. The CDR3 spells CASSEDRVINSPLHF. The CDR3 DNA reads as TGTGCCAGCAGTGAAGACCGGGTGATTAATTCACCCCTCCACTTT.

CDR3 loop: CASPASGTEYGYTF. Written as DNA, the CDR3 is TGTGCCAGCCCAGCCTCCGGGACAGAATATGGCTACACCTTC. V is TRBV18 and J is TRBJ1-2, with 7 bases fitting TRBD1. Losses at the gene ends were 8 bases for V and 5 bases for J; bases not matched to a gene: 11. The CDR3 has 14 residues. Germline-derived CDR1 and CDR2 are KGHSH and LQKENI.

V is TRBV3-1 (or the pseudogene TRBV3-2) and J is TRBJ1-1; 8 bases are a match to TRBD1. J was trimmed by 4 bases and V by 3 bases; bases with no gene match: 1. The CDR3 spans 13 residues. The germline V gene encodes CDR1 LGHDT and CDR2 YNNKEL (reference sequence). CDR3 nucleotides: TGTGCCAGCAGCCACCAGGGGGCCACTGAAGCTTTCTTT. This codes for CASSHQGATEAFF.

V gene TRBV3-1 (or the pseudogene TRBV3-2) combines with J gene TRBJ2-2, with D unclear. Trimming left V 6 bases short and J 4 bases short, with 6 bases between. There are 12 residues in the CDR3. The germline CDR1 and CDR2 sequences are LGHDT and YNNKEL (reference sequence). Written as DNA, the CDR3 is TGTGCCAGCAGTCCCGGCACCGGGGAGCTGTTTTTT. Protein sequence: CASSPGTGELFF.

This chain links TRBV11-2 with TRBJ1-1; D gene unclear. Germline V gene sequence: CDR1 SGHAT, CDR2 FQNNGV. V was pared by 5 bases and J by 7 bases, with 17 bases between. CDR3 length: 14 amino acids. CDR3 sequence (DNA): TGTGCCAGCAGCCATCTACGCGGGAGAAATGAAGCTTTCTTT. This sequence encodes CASSHLRGRNEAFF.

V is TRBV15 and J is TRBJ2-3; D gene unclear. This CDR3 has 13 amino acids. From germline, CDR1 is LNHNV and CDR2 YYDKDF (reference sequence). Trimming pared 4 bases from V and 1 base from J, leaving 6 bases between. The CDR3 protein is CATSISGTDTQYF. In DNA, the CDR3 is TGTGCCACCAGCATCTCAGGCACAGATACGCAGTATTTT.

This sequence joins TRBV12-3 or TRBV12-4 and TRBJ1-3; possibly TRBD1 for D (5 bases). This CDR3 is 12 amino acids long. V was shortened by 6 bases and J by 3 bases, with 6 bases between the two germline ends. The CDR3 nucleotides are TGTGCCAGCAGGGGGGGTGGAAACACCATATATTTT. Amino acids: CASRGGGNTIYF.

In its sample, this clone was seen a few times. V gene TRBV24-1 combines with J gene TRBJ2-1; D is ambiguous. CDR1 is KGHDR, CDR2 SFDVKD, per germline. The CDR3 is made up of 14 amino acids. Deletions cut 1 base from V and 7 bases from J, with 10 bases between. CDR3 sequence (DNA): TGTGCCACCAGTGATTTTGAGTATTCGAATGAGCAGTTCTTC. It codes for CATSDFEYSNEQFF.

The rearrangement joins TRBV2 to TRBJ1-1, with TRBD1 as a possible D gene (5 bases). The germline V gene encodes CDR1 SNHLY and CDR2 FYNNEI. V was cut by 5 bases and J by 1 base, with 14 bases left in between. CDR3 length: 15 amino acids. The CDR3 here is CASSIDSLPNTEAFF. The DNA of the CDR3 is TGTGCCAGCAGTATTGACAGCCTGCCGAACACTGAAGCTTTCTTT.

The V gene is TRBV28, the J gene TRBJ1-2; D uncertain. V lost 6 bases to trimming and J lost 8 bases, with 19 bases between them. This CDR3 region has 14 residues. Germline V gene lookup returns CDR1 MDHEN and CDR2 SYDVKM. This CDR3 is CASRWSAGSGGYTF. CDR3 in DNA: TGTGCCAGCAGGTGGTCCGCCGGGTCGGGGGGCTACACCTTC.

The V call is TRBV21-1, the J call TRBJ2-3; TRBD2 was called by the table and not checked on the DNA. TRBV21-1 is a pseudogene. The CDR3 has 15 residues. CDR3 coding DNA: TGTGCCAGCAGCCCTGACGGGGGGGTTGAAGATACGCAGTATTTT. Its protein product is CASSPDGGVEDTQYF.

The rearrangement joins TRBV7-3 to TRBJ2-1, with 9 bases that match TRBD2. J gave up 7 bases and V 5 bases, and 12 bases lay outside the gene matches. CDR3 length: 16 amino acids. From germline, CDR1 is SGHTA and CDR2 FQGTGA. The CDR3 region is CASSIQIAGVWNEQFF. CDR3 sequence (DNA): TGTGCCAGCAGCATTCAAATAGCGGGGGTCTGGAATGAGCAGTTCTTC.